These 23 T cell receptor beta chains were all obtained from the same sample, sequenced in a study of T cell responses to AZD1222 COVID-19 vaccine. Data came from immunoSEQ multiplex PCR; TCRdb stores just in-frame clones and leaves some out. The sample holds about 140,000 clones; 93% are singletons and the top ten take 12%. Sequencing used peripheral blood, obtained after recovery from COVID-19. These receptors all stem from an adult who had recovered from COVID-19.

The chain couples TRBV3-1 (or the pseudogene TRBV3-2) to TRBJ2-7; 9 positions match TRBD2. The CDR3 covers 16 residues. From germline, CDR1 is LGHDT and CDR2 YNNKEL (reference sequence). V lost 3 bases and J lost 4; bases outside the gene matches: 10. DNA of the CDR3: TGTGCCAGCAGCCACAATTCGGCGGGAGGGCCGTACGAGCAGTACTTC. It is translated as CASSHNSAGGPYEQYF.

This sequence joins TRBV30 and TRBJ2-1; TRBD1 agrees at 9 bases. This CDR3 is 13 amino acids long. Trimming at V came to 6 bases and at J to 2 bases, leaving 2 bases not matched to a gene. Germline CDR1 and CDR2: GTSNPN and SVGIG (reference sequence). DNA for the CDR3: TGTGCCTGCGACAGGGGGACCTACAATGAGCAGTTCTTC. This translates into CACDRGTYNEQFF. Full variable domain (missing parts from reference TRBV30 and TRBJ2-1): SQTIHQWPATLVQPVGSPLSLECTVEGTSNPNLYWYRQAAGRGLQLLFYSVGIGQISSEVPQNLSASRPQDRQFILSSKKLLLSDSGFYLCACDRGTYNEQFFGPGTRLTVL.

V is TRBV28 and J is TRBJ1-1; a possible D gene is TRBD1 (5 bases). Trimming pared 3 bases from V and 1 base from J, leaving 9 bases between. Looked up from germline, CDR1 is MDHEN and CDR2 is SYDVKM. The CDR3 totals 14 residues. CDR3 bases: TGTGCCAGCAGTTTGCGGGGCGCGAACACTGAAGCTTTCTTT. Translating it yields CASSLRGANTEAFF.

The V gene is TRBV5-1, the J gene TRBJ2-7; no firm D call. CDR1 is SGHRS and CDR2 is YFSETQ in the germline V gene. V was pared by 0 bases and J by 3 bases, with 10 bases between. CDR3 length equals 14 residues. The CDR3 nucleotides read TGCGCCAGCAGCTTGGTTAAGGGCCGCTACGAGCAGTACTTC. It is translated as CASSLVKGRYEQYF.

This chain joins TRBV5-4 and TRBJ1-4; 7 nucleotides align to TRBD1. The CDR3 is 15 residues long. V gave up 4 bases and J gave up 5 bases; unmatched junction bases: 8. The germline CDR1 and CDR2 sequences are SGHNT and YYREEE (reference sequence). The CDR3 here is CASSVRTGQNEKLFF. The CDR3 DNA follows: TGTGCCAGCAGCGTTAGGACAGGTCAAAATGAAAAACTGTTTTTT.

The rearrangement joins TRBV6-5 to TRBJ2-1; D could derive from TRBD1 or TRBD2 (7 bases each). The V gene's germline CDR1 is MNHEY and CDR2 SVGAGI. The CDR3 extends over 15 amino acids. The ends were cut back, 4 bases at V and 16 bases at J, with 26 bases in the middle. In DNA, the CDR3 is TGTGCCAGCAGTTGGTCTCAGGGGGAGGGCCAATCCCTCTTCTTC. Translation gives CASSWSQGEGQSLFF.

The chain is built from TRBV19 and TRBJ1-2; 11 positions agree with TRBD1. This CDR3 is built from 14 residues. After removal of 5 bases from V and 5 bases from J, the junction contained 4 bases not matched to a gene. The V gene's germline CDR1 is LNHDA and CDR2 SQIVND (reference sequence). CDR3 residues: CASSPGQGDYGYTF. CDR3 DNA: TGTGCCAGTAGTCCGGGACAGGGGGATTATGGCTACACCTTC.

J is TRBJ2-3 and V is TRBV12-5; D may be TRBD1 (6 bases). Germline values: CDR1 LGHNT, CDR2 FRNRAP. V lost 5 bases and J lost 7, with 7 bases in between. The CDR3 runs to 11 residues. This chain's CDR3 is CASGDRYTQYF. The CDR3 bases are TGTGCTAGTGGTGACAGGTATACGCAGTATTTT.

This clone was seen once. The chain combines TRBV5-1 with TRBJ2-1; D is possibly TRBD1 (6 bases). V was pared by 5 bases and J by 8 bases, with 23 bases between. The CDR3 covers 16 residues. Germline loops: CDR1 SGHRS, CDR2 YFSETQ. DNA of the CDR3: TGCGCCAGCAGACCTTCTCGACAGGCCTGGGGCGATGAGCAGTTCTTC. Translating gives CASRPSRQAWGDEQFF.

This chain joins TRBV28 and TRBJ2-7; possibly TRBD1 or TRBD2 for D (5 bases each). Trimming took 4 bases from V and 4 from J, leaving 23 bases between them. Germline V gene data show CDR1 as MDHEN and CDR2 as SYDVKM. The CDR3 has 17 residues. The DNA for the CDR3 is TGTGCCAGCAGTTCCCCGCAGATCTCCCCCGGGGCGTACGAGCAGTACTTC. Translating it yields CASSSPQISPGAYEQYF.

The V call is TRBV14, the J call TRBJ1-1, with D possibly matching TRBD1 (6 bases). There are 13 residues in the CDR3. CDR1 SGHDN and CDR2 FVKESK come from the germline V gene. The ends were cut back, 4 bases at V and 1 base at J, with 7 bases in the middle. As DNA, the CDR3 is TGTGCCAGCAGCCGACAGGAGAACACTGAAGCTTTCTTT. As protein: CASSRQENTEAFF. Complete variable domain (other parts from reference TRBV14 and TRBJ1-1): EAGVTQFPSHSVIEKGQTVTLRCDPISGHDNLYWYRRVMGKEIKFLLHFVKESKQDESGMPNNRFLAERTGGTYSTLKVQPAELEDSGVYFCASSRQENTEAFFGQGTRLTVV.

The genes are TRBV13 and TRBJ1-4, with D perhaps matching TRBD1 (5 bases). Germline V CDR1 and CDR2: PRHDT, FYEKMQ (reference sequence). This CDR3 spans 13 amino acids. The V gene lost 4 bases and the J gene lost 8 bases, with 11 bases spanning the gap. As DNA, the CDR3 is TGTGCCAGCAGCTGGGACCGGGAGGAAAAACTGTTTTTT. Translation: CASSWDREEKLFF.

V usage is TRBV29-1 and J usage is TRBJ2-5; 7 bases align to TRBD1. The CDR3 totals 13 residues. J lost 4 bases, V lost 7 bases, and 9 bases had no gene match. In germline, CDR1 is SQVTM, CDR2 ANQGSEA. In DNA form, the CDR3 reads TGCAGCGCTACGACAGGGCTAGCAGAGACCCAGTACTTC. Translating it yields CSATTGLAETQYF. Variable domain in full (rest from reference TRBV29-1 and TRBJ2-5): SAVISQKPSRDICQRGTSLTIQCQVDSQVTMMFWYRQQPGQSLTLIATANQGSEATYESGFVIDKFPISRPNLTFSTLTVSNMSPEDSSIYLCSATTGLAETQYFGPGTRLLVL.

This clone was counted a single time. CDR3 in DNA: TGCAGCGTTTACTGGGGGAGCACTGAAGCTTTCTTT. Amino acid sequence: CSVYWGSTEAFF. The chain employs TRBV29-1 and TRBJ1-1; D is perhaps TRBD1 (5 bases). The germline V gene has CDR1 SQVTM and CDR2 ANQGSEA. This CDR3 region has 12 residues. Trimming shortened V by 5 bases and J by 4 bases, and 11 bases separated the two germline ends.

J is TRBJ2-5 and V is TRBV6-5; D may be TRBD2 (6 bases). Germline values: CDR1 MNHEY, CDR2 SVGAGI. The ends were cut back, 8 bases at V and 5 bases at J, with 21 bases in the middle. The CDR3 extends over 15 amino acids. The CDR3 DNA reads as TGTGCCAGCCCCGGCCCCCCGGGAGTTGAGGAGACCCAGTACTTC. As protein: CASPGPPGVEETQYF.

V is TRBV5-1 and J is TRBJ2-7, with D unresolved. The germline CDR1 and CDR2 sequences are SGHRS and YFSETQ. With 3 bases removed from V and 0 bases from J, the gap between germline ends came to 13 bases. The CDR3 is 15 amino acids. The CDR3 DNA is TGCGCCAGCAGCTCGGGTGGTGGCAACTCCTACGAGCAGTACTTC. Amino acid sequence: CASSSGGGNSYEQYF.

The chain joins TRBV7-6 to TRBJ2-2; 7 bases fit TRBD2. The germline V gene encodes CDR1 SGHVS and CDR2 FNYEAQ. The CDR3 is made up of 16 amino acids. V dropped 3 bases and J dropped 3; count of bases not matched to a gene: 7. CDR3 loop: CASSLRAGKHTGELFF. The CDR3, as DNA: TGTGCCAGCAGCTTGAGAGCGGGGAAGCACACCGGGGAGCTGTTTTTT.

The J gene is TRBJ2-7, the V gene TRBV12-5, with TRBD1 matching 9 bases. Germline values: CDR1 LGHNT, CDR2 FRNRAP. Losses at the gene ends were 4 bases for V and 6 bases for J; bases not matched to a gene: 10. CDR3 size: 15 residues. DNA of the CDR3: TGTGCTAGTGGTTGGGGACAGGGAAGGAACTGCGAGCAGTACTTC. It translates to CASGWGQGRNCEQYF.

This chain connects TRBV10-3 to TRBJ1-3, with D perhaps matching TRBD1 (5 bases). Germline assignment: CDR1 ENHRY and CDR2 SYGVKD. Trimming removed 3 bases at V and 2 bases at J, with 8 bases between. The CDR3 is 14 residues long. The CDR3 nucleotides are TGTGCCATCAGTGACGGCAGGGCTGGAAACACCATATATTTT. Encoded protein: CAISDGRAGNTIYF.

CDR3 protein: CASSLRTGSIYEQYF. The CDR3 DNA follows: TGTGCCAGCAGCTTAAGGACAGGATCCATCTACGAGCAGTACTTC. The chain employs TRBV5-5 and TRBJ2-7; 7 bases map to TRBD1. The germline V gene encodes CDR1 SGHKS and CDR2 YYEKEE (reference sequence). The CDR3 contains 15 residues. Trimming at V came to 2 bases and at J to 3 bases, leaving 8 bases not matched to a gene.

The rearrangement links TRBV6-2 or TRBV6-3 to TRBJ1-5; tentative D call: TRBD1 (6 bases). V gave up 6 bases and J gave up 3 bases, with 12 bases separating them. The germline V gene has CDR1 MNHEY and CDR2 SVGEGT. The CDR3 consists of 14 residues. In DNA, the CDR3 is TGTGCCAGCAGCAGGGGTGGGGACAATCAGCCCCAGCATTTT. Its protein product is CASSRGGDNQPQHF.

CDR3 in amino acids: CASRASLAGLNTGELFF. CDR3 DNA sequence: TGTGCCAGCAGAGCCTCCTTAGCGGGACTGAACACCGGGGAGCTGTTTTTT. The chain carries TRBV28 and TRBJ2-2; 8 bases align to TRBD2. The V gene end was trimmed by 6 bases and the J gene end by 1 base; junction bases not matched to a gene: 10. The length of the CDR3 is 17 residues. Per germline, CDR1 MDHEN and CDR2 SYDVKM. The full variable domain, with the rest looked up from reference TRBV28 and TRBJ2-2, is DVKVTQSSRYLVKRTGEKVFLECVQDMDHENMFWYRQDPGLGLRLIYFSYDVKMKEKGDIPEGYSVSREKKERFSLILESASTNQTSMYLCASRASLAGLNTGELFFGEGSRLTVL.

This chain joins TRBV10-2 and TRBJ2-7, with TRBD2 as a possible D gene (6 bases). V lost 0 bases, J lost 0 bases, and 12 bases lay in between. Germline CDR1 is WSHSY and CDR2 is SAAADI. The CDR3 is 16 amino acids. The CDR3 loop is CASSESEGTSSYEQYF. CDR3 bases: TGCGCCAGCAGTGAGTCGGAGGGAACTAGCTCCTACGAGCAGTACTTC.